The next 30 T cell receptor beta chains were all read from a single sample in a study of response to subunit inactivated influenza vaccine. TCRdb used MiXCR to reprocess the RT-PCR reads, holding one entry per CDR3 protein. There are about 780,000 distinct CDR3 sequences in the sample; 15% to 20% occur only once, and about a tenth lies in the top ten. The sample was PBMCs from blood, taken 4 to 6 days after vaccination. These receptors were taken from a man aged 50 to 59 who received an inactivated influenza vaccine.

The chain couples TRBV28 to TRBJ2-4, with 7 positions matching TRBD1. Losses at the gene ends were 6 bases for V and 6 bases for J; bases not matched to a gene: 11. CDR1 and CDR2 (germline): MDHEN, SYDVKM. This CDR3 comprises 15 residues. The CDR3 sequence: CASSEPGTVGNIQYF. CDR3 coding DNA: TGTGCCAGCAGCGAACCCGGGACAGTGGGAAACATTCAGTACTTC.

This rearrangement joins TRBV7-6 to TRBJ2-7, with TRBD1 as a possible D gene (5 bases). The CDR3 loop spans 15 amino acids. The V and J ends lost 5 bases and 7 bases respectively, with 21 bases between them. Germline values: CDR1 SGHVS, CDR2 FNYEAQ. Written as DNA, the CDR3 is TGTGCCAGCAGCCCTCGTGATAGCTCAGCAGGGGAGCAGTACTTC. Translated: CASSPRDSSAGEQYF.

This clonotype appeared a few times. The chain is built from TRBV28 and TRBJ1-1, with TRBD1 matching 9 bases. The ends lost 6 bases at V and 7 bases at J; junction bases unmatched: 6. Germline-derived CDR1 and CDR2 are MDHEN and SYDVKM. The length of the CDR3 is 13 residues. The CDR3 DNA reads TGTGCCAGCAGGGGGACAGGGAGGTTTGAAGCTTTCTTT. Translating it yields CASRGTGRFEAFF.

This clonotype appeared a few times. A much larger clone lies a single base off, so this may be a read error. This chain links TRBV10-3 with TRBJ2-6; no clear D gene. Trimming removed 5 bases from V and 0 bases from J, with 2 bases in between. From germline, CDR1 is ENHRY and CDR2 SYGVKD. The CDR3 spans 13 residues. The CDR3 reads CAISPSGANVLTF. DNA of the CDR3: TGTGCCATCAGTCCCTCTGGGGCCAACGTCCTGACTTTC.

The CDR3 loop is CAISVGGGDETQYF. DNA for the CDR3: TGTGCCATCAGTGTTGGCGGTGGGGATGAGACCCAGTACTTC. This chain links TRBV10-3 with TRBJ2-5; D not resolved. The CDR3 length is 14 residues. Trimming removed 4 bases at V and 5 bases at J, with 14 bases between. The germline gives CDR1 ENHRY, CDR2 SYGVKD.

Many counts were recorded for this clonotype. The chain has TRBV6-2 or TRBV6-3 and TRBJ1-2; weak D call: TRBD1 (6 bases). The CDR3 spans 19 residues. Per germline, CDR1 MNHEY and CDR2 SVGEGT. V gave up 2 bases and J gave up 4 bases, with 26 bases separating them. CDR3 residues: CASSYMGALGKPPAYGYTF. CDR3 DNA: TGTGCCAGCAGTTACATGGGGGCGCTCGGGAAACCGCCGGCCTATGGCTACACCTTC.

The CDR3 reads CASSYSIADTYSYEQYF. The CDR3 nucleotides are TGTGCCAGCAGTTACTCGATTGCAGATACCTACTCCTACGAGCAGTACTTC. The chain employs TRBV6-5 and TRBJ2-7; no clear D gene. The CDR3 is 17 residues long. Trimming removed 0 bases at V and 0 bases at J, with 15 bases between. CDR1 is MNHEY, CDR2 SVGAGI, per germline.

The rearrangement joins TRBV9 to TRBJ2-1, with 9 nucleotides matching TRBD2. The V and J ends lost 0 bases and 6 bases, in that order; junction bases with no gene match: 4. CDR1 and CDR2 from the germline V gene are SGDLS and YYNGEE. The CDR3 length is 15 residues. CDR3 sequence reads: CASSVAFSGSNEQFF. CDR3 nucleotide sequence: TGTGCCAGCAGCGTAGCGTTTAGCGGGAGCAATGAGCAGTTCTTC.

V and J are TRBV12-3 or TRBV12-4 and TRBJ2-2; 12 positions match TRBD2. The trim removed 3 bases at V and 6 bases at J, leaving 2 bases unmatched. The CDR3 spans 15 residues. In DNA form, the CDR3 reads TGTGCCAGCAGTTTCCGGACTAGCGGGGCCGGGGAGCTGTTTTTT. Translated: CASSFRTSGAGELFF.

CDR3 region: CASSDGTRNTIYF. DNA for the CDR3: TGTGCCAGCAGCGACGGGACAAGAAACACCATATATTTT. The chain joins TRBV28 to TRBJ1-3, with TRBD1 as a possible D gene (6 bases). Germline values: CDR1 MDHEN, CDR2 SYDVKM. Trimming stripped 6 bases from V and 5 bases from J, with 11 bases between. This CDR3 region has 13 residues.

The CDR3, as DNA: TGTGCCAGCAGTTTGGCGGACAGGGGCCCAGATACGCAGTATTTT. Translation gives CASSLADRGPDTQYF. The chain recombines TRBV12-3 or TRBV12-4 with TRBJ2-3; 9 nucleotides agree with TRBD1. The CDR3 contains 15 residues. The ends lost 3 bases at V and 4 bases at J; junction bases unmatched: 5.

This clonotype occurred a few times. CDR3 loop: CSAAKGSNEQFF. The DNA for the CDR3 is TGCAGCGCCGCTAAGGGATCCAATGAGCAGTTCTTC. The rearrangement joins TRBV29-1 to TRBJ2-1; no firm D call. The V end lost 7 bases, the J end lost 6 bases, and 13 bases lay between the germline ends. Germline V gene sequence: CDR1 SQVTM, CDR2 ANQGSEA. This CDR3 has 12 residues.

This clonotype was counted many times. V is TRBV29-1 and J is TRBJ2-1, with TRBD2 matching 7 bases. This CDR3 is 14 amino acids long. CDR1 is SQVTM, CDR2 ANQGSEA, per germline. With V trimmed by 2 bases and J by 8 bases, 9 bases remained unmatched. CDR3 loop: CSVERRAGGDEQFF. CDR3 nucleotide sequence: TGCAGCGTTGAACGGAGGGCTGGGGGGGATGAGCAGTTCTTC.

The chain has TRBV20-1 and TRBJ2-1; TRBD1 matches 8 bases. V lost 4 bases and J lost 7; bases outside the gene matches: 12. The V gene's germline CDR1 is DFQATT and CDR2 SNEGSKA (reference sequence). The CDR3 consists of 15 residues. The CDR3 region is CSATRLDRGGNEQFF. The CDR3 DNA reads as TGCAGTGCTACAAGACTCGACAGGGGTGGGAATGAGCAGTTCTTC.

This clonotype was detected a few times. This chain joins TRBV6-5 and TRBJ1-2; D may be TRBD1 (6 bases). The V end was cut by 2 bases, the J end by 6 bases, with 16 bases between. The length of the CDR3 is 15 residues. In germline, CDR1 is MNHEY, CDR2 SVGAGI. Here the CDR3 DNA reads TGTGCCAGCAGTTACGCCTCAGGGGCGGGGGATGGCTACACCTTC. Residues: CASSYASGAGDGYTF.

The chain employs TRBV24-1 and TRBJ1-5, with 7 bases matching TRBD1. V was pared by 9 bases and J by 5 bases, with 15 bases of the junction left unmatched. The CDR3 spans 16 residues. CDR1 and CDR2 from the germline V gene are KGHDR and SFDVKD. The CDR3 region has the DNA TGTGCCACCCCGAGAGGAGGGGGCCATAAAGATCAGCCCCAGCATTTT. It yields the protein CATPRGGGHKDQPQHF.

The rearrangement links TRBV6-1 to TRBJ2-3, with 7 bases that match TRBD1. The CDR3 totals 15 residues. Germline V gene data show CDR1 as MNHNS and CDR2 as SASEGT. Trimming at V came to 6 bases and at J to 4 bases, leaving 10 bases not matched to a gene. The CDR3 region has the DNA TGTGCCAGCAGAAGGCGACAGGGAAGGGCAGATACGCAGTATTTT. The encoded protein is CASRRRQGRADTQYF.

This clonotype was picked up a small number of times. The germline gene is not matched at one end of the junction; a read error may be the cause. V and J are TRBV7-7 and TRBJ1-3; no clear D gene. The CDR3 totals 16 residues. Germline lookup yields CDR1 SSHAT and CDR2 FNYEAQ (reference sequence). CDR3 sequence: CASSLEAGWSGNTIYF. In nucleotides, the CDR3 is TGTGCTAGCAGCTTAGAGGCCGGTTGGTCTGGAAACACCATATATTTT. The whole variable domain, filled in from reference TRBV7-7 and TRBJ1-3, reads GAGVSQSPRYKVTKRGQDVTLRCDPISSHATLYWYQQALGQGPEFLTYFNYEAQPDKSGLPSDRFSAERPEGSISTLTIQRTEQRDSAMYRCASSLEAGWSGNTIYFGEGSWLTVV.

This chain joins TRBV4-2 and TRBJ1-3; tentatively, D is TRBD1 (6 bases). Trimming removed 4 bases at V and 7 bases at J, with 14 bases between. This CDR3 contains 14 residues. Germline assignment: CDR1 LGHNA and CDR2 YNFKEQ. The CDR3 DNA reads TGTGCCAGCAGCCCAGGACAGAATGAGAACACCATATATTTT. Translating gives CASSPGQNENTIYF.

This clonotype was seen at least ten times. This rearrangement joins TRBV29-1 to TRBJ1-3, with TRBD1 matching 8 bases. Losses at the gene ends were 7 bases for V and 2 bases for J; bases not matched to a gene: 10. The CDR3 length is 15 residues. Germline V gene data show CDR1 as SQVTM and CDR2 as ANQGSEA. For the CDR3, the DNA is TGCAGCGCAACCGCCGGGACAGGCGCTGGAAACACCATATATTTT. It codes for CSATAGTGAGNTIYF. Complete variable domain (other parts from reference TRBV29-1 and TRBJ1-3): SAVISQKPSRDICQRGTSLTIQCQVDSQVTMMFWYRQQPGQSLTLIATANQGSEATYESGFVIDKFPISRPNLTFSTLTVSNMSPEDSSIYLCSATAGTGAGNTIYFGEGSWLTVV.

The J gene is TRBJ1-6, the V gene TRBV5-6; 8 bases are shared with TRBD1. V was clipped by 7 bases and J by 4 bases; unmatched bases: 4. The CDR3 consists of 14 residues. Germline V gene data show CDR1 as SGHDT and CDR2 as YYEEEE. The CDR3 spells CASGQGQYNSPLHF. The DNA of the CDR3 is TGTGCCAGCGGACAGGGACAGTATAATTCACCCCTCCACTTT.

This sequence joins TRBV11-2 and TRBJ2-5; D is unclear. CDR1 is SGHAT and CDR2 is FQNNGV in the germline V gene. The CDR3 spans 14 residues. The germline V and J ends were trimmed by 1 base and 7 bases, with 13 bases remaining between them. In nucleotides, the CDR3 is TGTGCCAGCAGCTTAGTTGATAACCGAGGGACCCAGTACTTC. It translates to CASSLVDNRGTQYF. Using reference TRBV11-2 and TRBJ2-5 for the parts outside the CDR3, the full variable domain is EAGVAQSPRYKIIEKRQSVAFWCNPISGHATLYWYQQILGQGPKLLIQFQNNGVVDDSQLPKDRFSAERLKGVDSTLKIQPAKLEDSAVYLCASSLVDNRGTQYFGPGTRLLVL.

The gene calls are TRBV29-1 and TRBJ1-2; D is unresolved. The germline gives CDR1 SQVTM, CDR2 ANQGSEA. Trimming took 6 bases from V and 4 from J, leaving 15 bases between them. This CDR3 spans 13 amino acids. The CDR3 loop is CSVPSGRIYGYTF. In DNA, the CDR3 is TGCAGCGTCCCCTCGGGCAGGATCTATGGCTACACCTTC.

The chain couples TRBV12-3 or TRBV12-4 to TRBJ1-1, with TRBD1 matching 9 bases. Trimming took 4 bases from V and 4 from J; bases not matched to a gene: 7. The CDR3 contains 15 residues. The CDR3 coding sequence is TGTGCCAGCAGTTATACAGGGGGCTATGGCACTGAAGCTTTCTTT. Protein product: CASSYTGGYGTEAFF.

This clonotype has just a few counts. The rearrangement joins TRBV20-1 to TRBJ1-6, with D perhaps TRBD1 (5 bases). The CDR3 contains 14 residues. In germline, CDR1 is DFQATT, CDR2 SNEGSKA (reference sequence). Trimming shortened V by 6 bases and J by 5 bases, and 14 bases separated the two germline ends. CDR3 loop: CSARREGNNSPLHF. Written as DNA, the CDR3 is TGCAGTGCGCGGCGGGAGGGGAATAATTCACCCCTCCACTTT.

The chain uses TRBV6-5 and TRBJ2-1; possible D gene TRBD1, 6 bases. This CDR3 has 11 amino acids. The V end lost 6 bases, the J end lost 12 bases, and 12 bases lay between the germline ends. Germline V lookup: CDR1 MNHEY, CDR2 SVGAGI. Here the CDR3 reads CASRVRGVQFF. DNA for the CDR3: TGTGCCAGCAGGGTCAGGGGTGTGCAGTTCTTC.

The chain combines TRBV2 with TRBJ2-5, with D possibly matching TRBD2 (5 bases). The CDR3 runs 15 residues. The V end lost 7 bases, the J end lost 2 bases, and 17 bases lay between the germline ends. CDR1 and CDR2 (germline): SNHLY, FYNNEI. CDR3 coding DNA: TGTGCCAGCACCCCCTCCGCGGGTACACAAGAGACCCAGTACTTC. Amino acids: CASTPSAGTQETQYF.

This clonotype was seen more than once but under ten times. The gene calls are TRBV7-9 and TRBJ2-7; D remains unclear. The CDR3 has 15 residues. V lost 5 bases and J 0 bases, leaving 14 bases between the germline ends. Germline V gene lookup returns CDR1 SEHNR and CDR2 FQNEAQ (reference sequence). This CDR3 is CASSRVSLSSYEQYF. The CDR3 DNA follows: TGTGCCAGCAGCCGAGTAAGCCTGAGCTCCTACGAGCAGTACTTC. The full variable domain, with the rest looked up from reference TRBV7-9 and TRBJ2-7, is DTGVSQNPRHKITKRGQNVTFRCDPISEHNRLYWYRQTLGQGPEFLTYFQNEAQLEKSRLLSDRFSAERPKGSFSTLEIQRTEQGDSAMYLCASSRVSLSSYEQYFGPGTRLTVT.

The V call is TRBV20-1, the J call TRBJ2-7; 9 nucleotides line up with TRBD1. Germline-derived CDR1 and CDR2 are DFQATT and SNEGSKA (reference sequence). Trimming at V came to 2 bases and at J to 6 bases, leaving 8 bases not matched to a gene. The CDR3 sequence is 14 residues long. The CDR3 sequence: CSARWGQGWGEQYF. The DNA of the CDR3 is TGCAGTGCTAGATGGGGACAGGGATGGGGCGAGCAGTACTTC.

The genes are TRBV20-1 and TRBJ1-3; TRBD1 aligns across 7 bases. This CDR3 spans 16 amino acids. Germline CDR1 and CDR2: DFQATT and SNEGSKA (reference sequence). V lost 3 bases and J lost 0; bases outside the gene matches: 8. The DNA for the CDR3 is TGCAGTGCTAGTGCAGGGACAGCGACCTCTGGAAACACCATATATTTT. Amino acid sequence: CSASAGTATSGNTIYF.